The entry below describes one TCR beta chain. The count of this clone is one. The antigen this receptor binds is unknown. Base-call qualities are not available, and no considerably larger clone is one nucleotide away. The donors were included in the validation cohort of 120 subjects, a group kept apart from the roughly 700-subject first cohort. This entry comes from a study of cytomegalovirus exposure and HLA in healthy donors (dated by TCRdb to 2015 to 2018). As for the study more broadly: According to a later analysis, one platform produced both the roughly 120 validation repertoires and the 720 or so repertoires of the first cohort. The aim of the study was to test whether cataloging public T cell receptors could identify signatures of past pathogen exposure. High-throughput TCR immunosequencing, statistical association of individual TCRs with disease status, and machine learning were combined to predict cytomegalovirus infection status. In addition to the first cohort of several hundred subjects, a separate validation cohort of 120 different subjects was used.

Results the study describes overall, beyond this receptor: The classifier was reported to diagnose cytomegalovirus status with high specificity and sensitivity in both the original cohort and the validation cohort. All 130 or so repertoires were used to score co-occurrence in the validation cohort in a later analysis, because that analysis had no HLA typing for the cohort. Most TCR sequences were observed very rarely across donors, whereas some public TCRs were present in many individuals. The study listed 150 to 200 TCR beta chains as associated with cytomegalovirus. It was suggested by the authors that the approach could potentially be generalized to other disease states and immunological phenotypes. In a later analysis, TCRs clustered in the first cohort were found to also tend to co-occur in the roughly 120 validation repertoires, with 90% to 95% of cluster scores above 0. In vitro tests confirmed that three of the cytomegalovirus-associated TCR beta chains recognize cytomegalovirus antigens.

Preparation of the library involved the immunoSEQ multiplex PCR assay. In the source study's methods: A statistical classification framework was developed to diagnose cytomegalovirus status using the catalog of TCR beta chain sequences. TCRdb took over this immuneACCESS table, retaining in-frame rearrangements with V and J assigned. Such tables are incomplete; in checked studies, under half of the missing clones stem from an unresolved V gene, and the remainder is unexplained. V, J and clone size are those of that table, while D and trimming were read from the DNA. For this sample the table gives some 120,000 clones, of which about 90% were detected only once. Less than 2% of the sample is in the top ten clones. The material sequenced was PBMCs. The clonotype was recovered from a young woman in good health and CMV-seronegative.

The CDR3 reads CAAQRGEAFF. The nucleotide sequence reads TGTGCCGCCCAAAGAGGTGAAGCTTTCTTT. The rearrangement joined TRBV6-1 to TRBJ1-1, with no confident D gene call. Via the germline V gene, CDR1 is MNHNS and CDR2 SASEGT. From its cysteine to its phenylalanine, the CDR3 spans 10 amino acids. Here the CDR3 DNA is all that survives: 30 bases in frame from base 1. V is reduced by 11 bases and J by 7 bases, leaving a spacing of 11 bases between them.